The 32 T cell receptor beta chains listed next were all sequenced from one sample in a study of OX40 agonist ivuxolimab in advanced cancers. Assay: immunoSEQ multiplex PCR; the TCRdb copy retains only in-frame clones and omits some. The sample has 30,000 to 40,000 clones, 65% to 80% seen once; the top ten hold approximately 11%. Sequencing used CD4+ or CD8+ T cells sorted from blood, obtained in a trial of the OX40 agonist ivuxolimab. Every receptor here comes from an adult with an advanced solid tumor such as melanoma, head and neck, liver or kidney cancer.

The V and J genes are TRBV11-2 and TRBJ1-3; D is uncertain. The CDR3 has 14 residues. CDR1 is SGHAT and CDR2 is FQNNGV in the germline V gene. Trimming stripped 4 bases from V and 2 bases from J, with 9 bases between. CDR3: CASSSIGPGNTIYF. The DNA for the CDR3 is TGTGCCAGCAGCTCAATTGGGCCTGGAAACACCATATATTTT.

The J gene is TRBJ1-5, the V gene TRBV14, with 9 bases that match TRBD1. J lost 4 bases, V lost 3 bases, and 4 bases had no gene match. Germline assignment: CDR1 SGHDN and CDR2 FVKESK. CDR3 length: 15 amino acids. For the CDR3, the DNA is TGTGCCAGCAGCCAGGGACAGGGAGGGAATCAGCCCCAGCATTTT. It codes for CASSQGQGGNQPQHF.

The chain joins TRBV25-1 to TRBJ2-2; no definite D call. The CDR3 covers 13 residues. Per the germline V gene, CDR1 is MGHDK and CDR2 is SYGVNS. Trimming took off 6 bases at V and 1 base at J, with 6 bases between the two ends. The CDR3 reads CASRKGNTGELFF. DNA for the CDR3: TGTGCCAGCAGGAAGGGGAACACCGGGGAGCTGTTTTTT.

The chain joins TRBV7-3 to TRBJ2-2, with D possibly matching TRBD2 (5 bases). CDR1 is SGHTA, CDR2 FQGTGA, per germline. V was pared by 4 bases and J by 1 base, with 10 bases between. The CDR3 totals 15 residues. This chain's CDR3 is CASSSWTVNTGELFF. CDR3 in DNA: TGTGCCAGCAGCTCGTGGACTGTGAACACCGGGGAGCTGTTTTTT.

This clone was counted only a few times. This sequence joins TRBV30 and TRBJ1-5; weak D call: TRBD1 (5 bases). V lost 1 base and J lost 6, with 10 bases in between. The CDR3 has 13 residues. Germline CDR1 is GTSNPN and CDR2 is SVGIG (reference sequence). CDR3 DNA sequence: TGTGCCTGGAGTGGGGGGGTAGGTCAGCCCCAGCATTTT. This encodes CAWSGGVGQPQHF.

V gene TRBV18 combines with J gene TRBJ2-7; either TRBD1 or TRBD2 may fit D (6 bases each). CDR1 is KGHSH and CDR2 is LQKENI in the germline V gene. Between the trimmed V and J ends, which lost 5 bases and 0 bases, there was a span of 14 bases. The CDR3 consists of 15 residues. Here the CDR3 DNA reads TGTGCCAGCTCAGCCACAGGGAGGAGCTCCTACGAGCAGTACTTC. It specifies CASSATGRSSYEQYF.

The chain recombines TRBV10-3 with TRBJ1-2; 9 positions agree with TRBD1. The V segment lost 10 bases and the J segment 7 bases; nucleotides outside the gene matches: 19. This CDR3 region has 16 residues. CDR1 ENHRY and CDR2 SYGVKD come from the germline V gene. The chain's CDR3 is CATLALTGGGGFGYTF. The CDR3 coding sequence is TGTGCCACCCTAGCTCTTACAGGGGGCGGCGGATTTGGCTACACCTTC.

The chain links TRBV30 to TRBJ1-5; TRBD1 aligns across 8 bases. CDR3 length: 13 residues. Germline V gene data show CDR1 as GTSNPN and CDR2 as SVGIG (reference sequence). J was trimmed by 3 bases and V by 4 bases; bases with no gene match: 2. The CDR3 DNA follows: TGTGCCTGGACAGGGGGCCCCAATCAGCCCCAGCATTTT. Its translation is CAWTGGPNQPQHF.

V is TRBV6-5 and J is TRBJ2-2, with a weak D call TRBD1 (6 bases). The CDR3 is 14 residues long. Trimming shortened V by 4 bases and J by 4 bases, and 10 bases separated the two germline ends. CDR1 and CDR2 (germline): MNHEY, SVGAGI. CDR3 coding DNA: TGTGCCAGCAGTTCCGGACAGTCCACCGGGGAGCTGTTTTTT. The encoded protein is CASSSGQSTGELFF.

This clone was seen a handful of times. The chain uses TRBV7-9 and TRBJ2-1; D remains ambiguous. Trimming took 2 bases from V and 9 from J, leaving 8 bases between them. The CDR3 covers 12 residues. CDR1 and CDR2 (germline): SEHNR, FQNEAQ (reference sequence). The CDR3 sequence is CASSLSQIEQFF. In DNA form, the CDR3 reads TGTGCCAGCAGCTTATCCCAAATTGAGCAGTTCTTC.

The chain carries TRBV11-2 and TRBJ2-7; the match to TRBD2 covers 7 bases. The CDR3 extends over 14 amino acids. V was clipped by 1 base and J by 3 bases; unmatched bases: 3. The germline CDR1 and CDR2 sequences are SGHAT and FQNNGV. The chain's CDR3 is CASSLGAGFYEQYF. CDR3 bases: TGTGCCAGCAGCTTAGGAGCGGGGTTCTACGAGCAGTACTTC.

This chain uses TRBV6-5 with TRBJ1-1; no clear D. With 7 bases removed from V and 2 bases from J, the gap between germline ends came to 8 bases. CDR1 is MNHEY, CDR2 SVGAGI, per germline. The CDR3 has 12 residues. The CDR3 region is CASKRQNTEAFF. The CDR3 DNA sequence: TGTGCCAGCAAACGACAAAACACTGAAGCTTTCTTT.

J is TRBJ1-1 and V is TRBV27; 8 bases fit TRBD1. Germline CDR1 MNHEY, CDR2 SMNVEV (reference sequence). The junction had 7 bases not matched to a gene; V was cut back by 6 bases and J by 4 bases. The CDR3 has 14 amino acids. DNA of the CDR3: TGTGCCAGCAGACGGGACAGGTTGGGCACTGAAGCTTTCTTT. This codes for CASRRDRLGTEAFF.

CDR3 nucleotides: TGTGCCAGCTCAACCACAGGGGCCTACTACGAGCAGTACTTC. This sequence encodes CASSTTGAYYEQYF. The J gene is TRBJ2-7, the V gene TRBV18, with 7 bases matching TRBD1. CDR3 length equals 14 residues. Trimming cost V 5 bases and J 3 bases; bases outside gene matches: 7. Germline CDR1 reads KGHSH; CDR2 reads LQKENI.

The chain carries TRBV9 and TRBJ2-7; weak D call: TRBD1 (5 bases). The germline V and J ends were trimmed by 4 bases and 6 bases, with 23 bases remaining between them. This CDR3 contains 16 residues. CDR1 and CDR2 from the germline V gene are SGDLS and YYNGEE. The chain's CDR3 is CASSRTPQGSHGEQYF. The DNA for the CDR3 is TGTGCCAGCAGCCGTACCCCGCAGGGTTCCCACGGCGAGCAGTACTTC. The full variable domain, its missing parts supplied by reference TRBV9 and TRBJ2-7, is DSGVTQTPKHLITATGQRVTLRCSPRSGDLSVYWYQQSLDQGLQFLIQYYNGEERAKGNILERFSAQQFPDLHSELNLSSLELGDSALYFCASSRTPQGSHGEQYFGPGTRLTVT.

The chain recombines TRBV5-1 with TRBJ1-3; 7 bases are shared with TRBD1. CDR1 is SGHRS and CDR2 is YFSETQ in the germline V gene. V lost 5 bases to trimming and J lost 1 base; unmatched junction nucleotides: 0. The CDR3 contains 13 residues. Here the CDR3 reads CASRTGSGNTIYF. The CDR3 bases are TGCGCCAGCAGGACAGGGTCTGGAAACACCATATATTTT.

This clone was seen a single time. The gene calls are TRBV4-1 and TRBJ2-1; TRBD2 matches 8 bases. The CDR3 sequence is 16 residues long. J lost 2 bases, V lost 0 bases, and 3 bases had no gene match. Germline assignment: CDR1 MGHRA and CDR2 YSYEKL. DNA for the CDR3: TGCGCCAGCAGCCAAGAGGCGGGGGGAACCTACAATGAGCAGTTCTTC. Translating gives CASSQEAGGTYNEQFF.

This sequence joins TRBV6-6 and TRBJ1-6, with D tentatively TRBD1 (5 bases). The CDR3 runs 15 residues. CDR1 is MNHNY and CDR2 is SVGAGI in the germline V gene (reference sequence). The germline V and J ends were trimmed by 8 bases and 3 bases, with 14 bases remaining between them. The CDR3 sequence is CASRQGDLYNSPLHF. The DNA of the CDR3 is TGTGCCAGCCGGCAGGGCGACCTCTATAATTCACCCCTCCACTTT.

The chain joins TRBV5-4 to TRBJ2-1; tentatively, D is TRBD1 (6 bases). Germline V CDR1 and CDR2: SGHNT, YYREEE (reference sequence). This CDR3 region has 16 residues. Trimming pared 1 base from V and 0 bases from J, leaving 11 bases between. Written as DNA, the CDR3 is TGTGCCAGCAGCTTGAGCCGGGACACCTCCTACAATGAGCAGTTCTTC. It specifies CASSLSRDTSYNEQFF.

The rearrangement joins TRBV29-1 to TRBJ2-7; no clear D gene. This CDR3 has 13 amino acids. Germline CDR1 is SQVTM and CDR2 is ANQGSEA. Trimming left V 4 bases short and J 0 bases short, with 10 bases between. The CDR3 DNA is TGCAGCGTTGTCTGGACGGGCTCCTACGAGCAGTACTTC. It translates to CSVVWTGSYEQYF.

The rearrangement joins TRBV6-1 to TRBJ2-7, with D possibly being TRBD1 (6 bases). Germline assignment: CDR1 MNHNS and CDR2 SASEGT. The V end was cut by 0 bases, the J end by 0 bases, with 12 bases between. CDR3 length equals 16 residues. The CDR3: CASSEAWADSSYEQYF. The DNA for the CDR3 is TGTGCCAGCAGTGAAGCGTGGGCGGACAGCTCCTACGAGCAGTACTTC.

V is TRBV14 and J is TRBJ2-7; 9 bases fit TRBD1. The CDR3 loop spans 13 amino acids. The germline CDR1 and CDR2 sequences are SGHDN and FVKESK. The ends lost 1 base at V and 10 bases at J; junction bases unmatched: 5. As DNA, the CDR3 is TGTGCCAGCAGCCAAGTTGGGGACAGGGCACAGTACTTC. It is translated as CASSQVGDRAQYF.

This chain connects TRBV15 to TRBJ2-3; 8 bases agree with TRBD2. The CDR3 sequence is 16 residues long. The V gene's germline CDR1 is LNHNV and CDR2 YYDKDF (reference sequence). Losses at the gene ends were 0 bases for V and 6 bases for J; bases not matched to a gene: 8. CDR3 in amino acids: CATSREAGGARDTQYF. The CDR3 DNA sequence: TGTGCCACCAGCAGAGAAGCCGGGGGGGCTCGGGATACGCAGTATTTT.

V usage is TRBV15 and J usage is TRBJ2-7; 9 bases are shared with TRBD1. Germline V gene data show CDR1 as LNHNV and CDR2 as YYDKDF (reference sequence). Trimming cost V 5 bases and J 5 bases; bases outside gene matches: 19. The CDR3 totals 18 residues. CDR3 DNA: TGTGCCACCAGCGCCGCTTTCTCCCTTTTGGGACAGGGAGACGAGCAGTACTTC. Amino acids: CATSAAFSLLGQGDEQYF.

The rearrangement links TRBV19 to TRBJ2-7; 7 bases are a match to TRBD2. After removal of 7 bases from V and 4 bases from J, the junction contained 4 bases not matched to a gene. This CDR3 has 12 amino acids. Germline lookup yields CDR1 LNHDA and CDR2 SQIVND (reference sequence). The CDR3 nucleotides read TGTGCCAGTACCGGGACTAATTACGAGCAGTACTTC. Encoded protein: CASTGTNYEQYF.

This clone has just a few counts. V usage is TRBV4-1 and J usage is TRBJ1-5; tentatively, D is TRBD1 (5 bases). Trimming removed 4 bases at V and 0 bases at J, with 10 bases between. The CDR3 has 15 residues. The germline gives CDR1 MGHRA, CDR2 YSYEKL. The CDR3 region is CASSPGPSSNQPQHF. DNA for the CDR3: TGCGCCAGCAGCCCGGGACCCAGTAGCAATCAGCCCCAGCATTTT.

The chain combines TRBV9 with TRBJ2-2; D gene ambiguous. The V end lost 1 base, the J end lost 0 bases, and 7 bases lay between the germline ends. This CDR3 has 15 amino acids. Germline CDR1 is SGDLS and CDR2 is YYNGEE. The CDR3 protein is CASSVHRTNTGELFF. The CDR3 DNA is TGTGCCAGCAGCGTACACAGAACGAACACCGGGGAGCTGTTTTTT.

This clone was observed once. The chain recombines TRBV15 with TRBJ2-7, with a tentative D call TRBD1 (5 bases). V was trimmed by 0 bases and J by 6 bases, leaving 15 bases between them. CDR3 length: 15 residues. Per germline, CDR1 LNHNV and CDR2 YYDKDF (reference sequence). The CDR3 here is CATSRDGTGEGEQYF. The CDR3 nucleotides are TGTGCCACCAGCAGAGATGGTACAGGCGAAGGCGAGCAGTACTTC.

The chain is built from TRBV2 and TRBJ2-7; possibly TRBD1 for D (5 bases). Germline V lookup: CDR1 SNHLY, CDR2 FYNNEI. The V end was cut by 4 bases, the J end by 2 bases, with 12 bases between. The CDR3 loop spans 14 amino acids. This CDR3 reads CASSVIRRAYEQYF. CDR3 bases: TGTGCCAGCAGTGTAATTCGCAGGGCCTACGAGCAGTACTTC.

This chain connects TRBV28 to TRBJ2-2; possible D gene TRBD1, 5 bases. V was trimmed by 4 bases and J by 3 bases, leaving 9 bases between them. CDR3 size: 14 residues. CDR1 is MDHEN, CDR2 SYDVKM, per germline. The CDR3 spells CASSSGFHTGELFF. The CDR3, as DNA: TGTGCCAGCAGTTCAGGGTTTCACACCGGGGAGCTGTTTTTT.

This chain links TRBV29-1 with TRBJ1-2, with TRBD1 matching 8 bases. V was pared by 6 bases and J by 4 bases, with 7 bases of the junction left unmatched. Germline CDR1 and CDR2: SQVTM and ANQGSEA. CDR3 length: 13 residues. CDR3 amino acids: CSVPDRGSYGYTF. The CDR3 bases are TGCAGCGTCCCCGACAGGGGTTCCTATGGCTACACCTTC.

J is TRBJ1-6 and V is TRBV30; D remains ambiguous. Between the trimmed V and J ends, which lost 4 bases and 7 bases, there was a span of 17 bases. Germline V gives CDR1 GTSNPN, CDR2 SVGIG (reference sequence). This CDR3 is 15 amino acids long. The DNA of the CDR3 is TGTGCCTGGATTGAGAGGGTGAGGAAAAATTCACCCCTCCACTTT. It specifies CAWIERVRKNSPLHF.